A selection of T cell receptor beta chains follows, all from one sample in a study of cytomegalovirus exposure and HLA in healthy donors. Generated by immunoSEQ multiplex PCR, the TCRdb table keeps only in-frame clones and is missing some. The data contain 150,000 to 200,000 clones, approximately 77% of them singletons. Sequenced material: PBMCs. The receptor source for this set is a man aged 25 to 40 in good health and CMV-seropositive. Both conserved end residues are part of each CDR3. The D gene is left open where the match is weak. Clone size is stated in some rows and not others, as once, few, many or a class when expanded.

size,J,length,D,V,DNA,CDR3
-,TRBJ2-6,18,TRBD1,TRBV27,TGTGCCAGCAGTCCATCGGGACAGGGGTTCTCTGGGGCCAACGTCCTGACTTTC,CASSPSGQGFSGANVLTF
-,TRBJ1-2,13,TRBD1,TRBV2,TGTGCCAGCGGGGGAGACAGGGGCTATGGCTACACCTTC,CASGGDRGYGYTF
-,TRBJ1-4,15,-,TRBV18,TGTGCCAGCTCACCACCGACAGCTTCGGGTGAAAAACTGTTTTTT,CASSPPTASGEKLFF
once,TRBJ2-7,13,TRBD1,TRBV5-1,TGCGCCAGCAGCTCCAACAGGGGTTACGAGCAGTACTTC,CASSSNRGYEQYF
-,TRBJ1-1,14,-,TRBV7-3,TGTGCCAGCAGCATTACAGGCATGAACACTGAAGCTTTCTTT,CASSITGMNTEAFF
-,TRBJ2-7,12,-,TRBV6-1,TGTGCCAGCGGCGGGGACTCCTACGAGCAGTACTTC,CASGGDSYEQYF
-,TRBJ2-3,18,-,TRBV15,TGTGCCACCAGCAGAGATGGGTGGTGGGGAGAAAGCACAGATACGCAGTATTTT,CATSRDGWWGESTDTQYF
-,TRBJ2-3,14,TRBD1,TRBV27,TGTGCCAGCAGTTCCGAAAACAGGGGATATACGCAGTATTTT,CASSSENRGYTQYF
-,TRBJ2-7,16,-,TRBV12-2,TGTGCAAGTCGCTTGGGCCTAGCGGGGGGTCCCTACGAGCAGTACTTC,CASRLGLAGGPYEQYF
-,TRBJ2-5,16,TRBD2,TRBV6-5,TGTGCCAGCAGTTATGGACTAGCGGGGGGGCGAGAGACCCAGTACTTC,CASSYGLAGGRETQYF
-,TRBJ1-1,15,TRBD1,TRBV10-3,TGTGCCATCAGTGAGCTTGGGACAGGGGGTCCGGGGGCTTTCTTT,CAISELGTGGPGAFF
-,TRBJ2-1,13,TRBD1,TRBV10-1,TGCGCCAGCAGTCCGACAGGGCCTATCGGGCAGTTCTTC,CASSPTGPIGQFF
few,TRBJ1-1,16,TRBD1,TRBV4-1,TGCGCCAGCAGCCAAGATCTGGGACAGATAAACACTGAAGCTTTCTTT,CASSQDLGQINTEAFF
-,TRBJ1-4,14,-,TRBV4-2,TGTGCCAGCAGCCAAGGGGGAGGGAATGAAAAACTGTTTTTT,CASSQGGGNEKLFF
-,TRBJ2-3,15,-,TRBV5-1,TGCGCCAGCAGCTTGTTGGGGGGTAGCACAGATACGCAGTATTTT,CASSLLGGSTDTQYF
-,TRBJ2-5,12,TRBD2,TRBV30,TGTGCCTGGGATAGCGGGGGGAAGACCCAGTACTTC,CAWDSGGKTQYF
-,TRBJ2-1,15,TRBD1,TRBV18,TGTGCCAGCTCACTCTCCGGACAGGGTTACAATGAGCAGTTCTTC,CASSLSGQGYNEQFF
-,TRBJ1-2,13,-,TRBV7-9,TGTGCCAGCAGCGCTGGGGGCAACTATGGCTACACCTTC,CASSAGGNYGYTF
-,TRBJ2-5,14,-,TRBV5-1,TGCGCCAGCAGCCAGGGGAGCACTGAAGAGACCCAGTACTTC,CASSQGSTEETQYF
-,TRBJ1-4,14,TRBD1,TRBV5-1,TGCGCCAGCAGCCCGCGACAGGGGGCCGAAAAACTGTTTTTT,CASSPRQGAEKLFF
-,TRBJ2-3,16,TRBD1,TRBV6-5,TGTGCCAGCAGTTACACCCCGGGACAGGGTGCAGATACGCAGTATTTT,CASSYTPGQGADTQYF
once,TRBJ2-7,11,-,TRBV10-2,TGCGCCAGCAGCTCGGCCTACGAGCAGTACTTC,CASSSAYEQYF
-,TRBJ1-5,13,TRBD1,TRBV6-5,TGTGCCAGCAGACAGGGGTGGAATCAGCCCCAGCATTTT,CASRQGWNQPQHF
-,TRBJ1-2,15,-,TRBV12-5,TGTGCTAGTGGTTTGGAGGCAGGGGTTCCCTTCGGCTACACCTTC,CASGLEAGVPFGYTF
-,TRBJ2-7,14,TRBD1,TRBV7-9,TGTGCCAGCAGCGCAGACAGGGTGGGCTACGAGCAGTACTTC,CASSADRVGYEQYF
-,TRBJ1-4,15,TRBD1,TRBV4-3,TGCGCCAGCAGCCAAGTCGGGACAGGTCGGGAAAAACTGTTTTTT,CASSQVGTGREKLFF